This TCR beta chain was identified during a study of T cells in Graves' hyperthyroidism and ophthalmopathy. General study points: Most clonotypes expanded in thyroid above 0.001 were likewise present in blood.

Researchers took RNA transcripts and amplified the TCR beta CDR3 regions from them. The TCR CDR3 first-round RT-PCR relied on the HTBI primer set. A single record per CDR3 protein comes from TCRdb applying MiXCR to the multiplex PCR reads. Of under 350,000 distinct CDR3 sequences listed, roughly a fifth were seen once; the top ten hold about 50%. Trimming shortened V by 8 bases and J by 2 bases, and 10 bases separated the two germline ends. Per germline, CDR1 MNHNS and CDR2 SASEGT. The CDR3 is 12 residues long. Graves' hyperthyroidism showing no ophthalmopathy progression within 18 months was considered stable. At least ten counts were recorded for this clonotype. Its antigen is still unknown.

The receptor was isolated from a woman aged 45-65 years with Graves' hyperthyroidism. V is TRBV6-1 and J is TRBJ2-7; D remains unclear. Sequencing input: blood. CDR3 DNA: TGTGCCAGCTGTATCAGGCCCTACGAGCAGTACTTC. Encoded protein: CASCIRPYEQYF.